The 27 T cell receptor beta chains in this list originate from one sample, sequenced in a study of T cell responses to AZD1222 COVID-19 vaccine. Data came from immunoSEQ multiplex PCR; TCRdb stores just in-frame clones and leaves some out. This sample has 75,000 to 95,000 clones, with roughly 81% found just once. The sample in question was peripheral blood, obtained on day 0 of AZD1222 vaccination. These receptors originate from an adult in good health.

This chain joins TRBV25-1 and TRBJ1-1; D gene unclear. This CDR3 contains 13 residues. V shed 4 bases and J shed 7 bases, with 13 bases lying between them. Germline CDR1 and CDR2: MGHDK and SYGVNS. The CDR3 DNA sequence: TGTGCCAGCAGTGTACATTGGGGAATTGAAGCTTTCTTT. Amino acid sequence: CASSVHWGIEAFF.

The rearrangement uses TRBV27 and TRBJ2-7; D unclear. The CDR3 length is 13 residues. Trimming removed 6 bases from V and 2 bases from J, with 11 bases in between. Per germline, CDR1 MNHEY and CDR2 SMNVEV (reference sequence). Here the CDR3 reads CASRMLSAYEQYF. For the CDR3, the DNA is TGTGCCAGCAGGATGCTTTCCGCCTACGAGCAGTACTTC.

The chain joins TRBV27 to TRBJ2-1; TRBD2 matches 10 bases. CDR1 and CDR2 (germline): MNHEY, SMNVEV (reference sequence). Trimming at V came to 3 bases and at J to 8 bases, leaving 4 bases not matched to a gene. This CDR3 is 14 amino acids long. The CDR3 DNA reads as TGTGCCAGCAGTTTCCGCGGGACTAGCGATGAGCAGTTCTTC. Translating gives CASSFRGTSDEQFF.

The V and J genes are TRBV9 and TRBJ2-1; TRBD2 agrees at 10 bases. Germline V gives CDR1 SGDLS, CDR2 YYNGEE. This CDR3 region has 15 residues. The V segment lost 3 bases and the J segment 8 bases; nucleotides outside the gene matches: 8. CDR3 protein: CASSARLAGGDEQFF. DNA for the CDR3: TGTGCCAGCAGCGCCCGACTAGCGGGTGGGGATGAGCAGTTCTTC.

CDR3 protein: CASSVVGGELFF. In DNA, the CDR3 is TGTGCCAGCAGCGTAGTGGGCGGGGAGCTGTTTTTT. V is TRBV9 and J is TRBJ2-2; no clear D. The CDR3 has 12 amino acids. V lost 0 bases and J 7 bases, leaving 4 bases between the germline ends. Germline CDR1 reads SGDLS; CDR2 reads YYNGEE.

The chain employs TRBV3-1 (or the pseudogene TRBV3-2) and TRBJ1-1; 8 positions agree with TRBD1. V lost 1 base to trimming and J lost 9 bases; unmatched junction nucleotides: 1. The CDR3 length is 12 residues. Germline CDR1 reads LGHDT; CDR2 reads YNNKEL (reference sequence). The CDR3 here is CASSQGDRKAFF. CDR3 coding DNA: TGTGCCAGCAGCCAAGGGGACAGGAAAGCTTTCTTT.

The chain uses TRBV28 and TRBJ1-5; D is possibly TRBD1 (5 bases). V was clipped by 2 bases and J by 0 bases, with 17 bases between them. This CDR3 comprises 18 residues. Looked up from germline, CDR1 is MDHEN and CDR2 is SYDVKM. This CDR3 reads CASSLPRPGLSSNQPQHF. In DNA form, the CDR3 reads TGTGCCAGCAGTTTACCCCGACCAGGGCTTAGTAGCAATCAGCCCCAGCATTTT.

The sample holds a few counts of this clone. This chain uses TRBV7-9 with TRBJ2-7; a weak D match, TRBD1 (6 bases). The CDR3 is made up of 15 amino acids. V dropped 5 bases and J dropped 1 base, with 15 bases sitting between them. Germline-derived CDR1 and CDR2 are SEHNR and FQNEAQ (reference sequence). DNA for the CDR3: TGTGCCAGCAGCCTCCTCCAAACAGGGTCCTACGAGCAGTACTTC. This translates into CASSLLQTGSYEQYF.

The genes are TRBV24-1 and TRBJ2-1, with D possibly being TRBD1 (6 bases). CDR1 and CDR2 from the germline V gene are KGHDR and SFDVKD. V lost 4 bases and J lost 13, with 13 bases in between. The CDR3 runs 12 residues. The CDR3 region is CATSEATGHQFF. The CDR3 DNA follows: TGTGCCACCAGTGAAGCTACAGGGCACCAGTTCTTC.

This chain joins TRBV18 and TRBJ1-1, with TRBD1 matching 12 bases. The junction had 7 bases not matched to a gene; V was cut back by 4 bases and J by 4 bases. The CDR3 runs to 16 residues. CDR1 is KGHSH and CDR2 is LQKENI in the germline V gene. The CDR3: CASSLGTGGSGTEAFF. The CDR3 DNA sequence: TGTGCCAGCTCACTTGGGACAGGGGGCTCGGGCACTGAAGCTTTCTTT.

This chain joins TRBV6-5 and TRBJ2-7; D gene uncertain. Germline V gene sequence: CDR1 MNHEY, CDR2 SVGAGI. Trimming removed 1 base at V and 6 bases at J, with 10 bases between. CDR3 length: 13 amino acids. The CDR3 nucleotides are TGTGCCAGCAGTTACTGGCGGACGGCCGAGCAGTACTTC. Translating gives CASSYWRTAEQYF.

The V and J genes are TRBV7-3 and TRBJ2-3; TRBD2 matches at 12 bases. This CDR3 spans 16 amino acids. Per the germline V gene, CDR1 is SGHTA and CDR2 is FQGTGA. With V trimmed by 6 bases and J by 0 bases, 4 bases remained unmatched. CDR3 nucleotide sequence: TGTGCCAGCAGTATTGGGACTAGCGGGAGCACAGATACGCAGTATTTT. Its translation is CASSIGTSGSTDTQYF.

The genes are TRBV3-1 (or the pseudogene TRBV3-2) and TRBJ1-1; possible D gene TRBD1, 6 bases. V dropped 4 bases and J dropped 3 bases, with 15 bases sitting between them. CDR3 length: 15 amino acids. Germline values: CDR1 LGHDT, CDR2 YNNKEL (reference sequence). The CDR3 DNA sequence: TGTGCCAGCAGCCGCTCCCCGGCAGGGGACACTGAAGCTTTCTTT. It translates to CASSRSPAGDTEAFF.

V and J are TRBV5-1 and TRBJ2-2; no clear D gene. The germline V gene has CDR1 SGHRS and CDR2 YFSETQ. This CDR3 has 14 amino acids. V lost 4 bases, J lost 4 bases, and 11 bases lay in between. CDR3 nucleotide sequence: TGCGCCAGCAGCCACCCGTACGGCACCGGGGAGCTGTTTTTT. This codes for CASSHPYGTGELFF.

V gene TRBV19 combines with J gene TRBJ1-1; TRBD1 matches 10 bases. CDR3 length: 14 residues. With V trimmed by 3 bases and J by 5 bases, 3 bases remained unmatched. CDR1 is LNHDA, CDR2 SQIVND, per germline (reference sequence). The CDR3 region has the DNA TGTGCCAGTAGTATCCTGGGACAGGGGACTGAAGCTTTCTTT. It translates to CASSILGQGTEAFF.

The rearrangement links TRBV2 to TRBJ1-2; no clear D gene. The CDR3 runs to 12 residues. V shed 4 bases and J shed 5 bases, with 8 bases lying between them. The germline V gene has CDR1 SNHLY and CDR2 FYNNEI. The DNA of the CDR3 is TGTGCCAGCAGTGGGGTTACATATGGCTACACCTTC. Amino acids: CASSGVTYGYTF. Filled out from reference TRBV2 and TRBJ1-2, the complete variable domain reads EPEVTQTPSHQVTQMGQEVILRCVPISNHLYFYWYRQILGQKVEFLVSFYNNEISEKSEIFDDQFSVERPDGSNFTLKIRSTKLEDSAMYFCASSGVTYGYTFGSGTRLTVV.

V gene TRBV12-3 or TRBV12-4 combines with J gene TRBJ2-5, with D uncertain. The germline V and J ends were trimmed by 7 bases and 2 bases, with 8 bases remaining between them. This CDR3 comprises 12 residues. The CDR3 DNA follows: TGTGCCAGCACCCCTGGGCAAGAGACCCAGTACTTC. As protein: CASTPGQETQYF.

The chain is built from TRBV19 and TRBJ1-5; D remains unclear. Trimming removed 4 bases from V and 5 bases from J, with 21 bases in between. Germline V gene data show CDR1 as LNHDA and CDR2 as SQIVND (reference sequence). CDR3 length: 17 residues. In DNA, the CDR3 is TGTGCCAGTAGTACCCTACCTTTCCAGACCCCACATCAGCCCCAGCATTTT. Protein: CASSTLPFQTPHQPQHF.

The J gene is TRBJ1-2, the V gene TRBV5-8; 7 nucleotides match TRBD1. The junction had 3 bases not matched to a gene; V was cut back by 4 bases and J by 6 bases. CDR3 length equals 12 residues. Germline CDR1 reads SGHTS; CDR2 reads YDEGEE. This CDR3 is CASSQTGHGYTF. CDR3 DNA sequence: TGTGCCAGCAGCCAGACAGGGCATGGCTACACCTTC.

The chain has TRBV24-1 and TRBJ2-7, with D perhaps matching TRBD2 (5 bases). Germline CDR1 and CDR2: KGHDR and SFDVKD. CDR3 length: 14 amino acids. The V end lost 2 bases, the J end lost 0 bases, and 7 bases lay between the germline ends. CDR3: CATSDSGSSYEQYF. CDR3 in DNA: TGTGCCACCAGTGATTCGGGGAGCTCCTACGAGCAGTACTTC.

This chain links TRBV11-2 with TRBJ1-1; D not certain. Germline V gives CDR1 SGHAT, CDR2 FQNNGV. V was shortened by 4 bases and J by 1 base, with 13 bases between the two germline ends. The CDR3 has 15 residues. The CDR3 region has the DNA TGTGCCAGCAGCTCCCGACCGGAACCGAACACTGAAGCTTTCTTT. It specifies CASSSRPEPNTEAFF. Complete variable domain (other parts from reference TRBV11-2 and TRBJ1-1): EAGVAQSPRYKIIEKRQSVAFWCNPISGHATLYWYQQILGQGPKLLIQFQNNGVVDDSQLPKDRFSAERLKGVDSTLKIQPAKLEDSAVYLCASSSRPEPNTEAFFGQGTRLTVV.

This chain connects TRBV9 to TRBJ1-2; D remains ambiguous. This CDR3 spans 14 amino acids. Trimming took 0 bases from V and 6 from J, leaving 12 bases between them. Germline CDR1 is SGDLS and CDR2 is YYNGEE. This chain's CDR3 is CASSVDPSSHGYTF. The CDR3 DNA reads as TGTGCCAGCAGCGTAGATCCCAGTAGCCATGGCTACACCTTC.

The chain has TRBV19 and TRBJ1-2; 7 bases align to TRBD1. CDR1 LNHDA and CDR2 SQIVND come from the germline V gene (reference sequence). Trimming took 4 bases from V and 4 from J; bases not matched to a gene: 6. The CDR3 is made up of 14 amino acids. The CDR3 DNA is TGTGCCAGTAGTACTCCCGGGACAGCCTATGGCTACACCTTC. It encodes CASSTPGTAYGYTF.

This rearrangement joins TRBV24-1 to TRBJ2-3; TRBD2 matches 7 bases. Germline CDR1 reads KGHDR; CDR2 reads SFDVKD. The CDR3 has 15 amino acids. J lost 2 bases, V lost 5 bases, and 6 bases had no gene match. Written as DNA, the CDR3 is TGTGCCACCAGTGCTCGGGGGGAACTCACAGATACGCAGTATTTT. The encoded protein is CATSARGELTDTQYF.

The gene calls are TRBV14 and TRBJ1-2, with no clear D. Trimming left V 2 bases short and J 4 bases short, with 14 bases between. Germline assignment: CDR1 SGHDN and CDR2 FVKESK. The CDR3 is 15 amino acids. CDR3 protein: CASSQRETLAYGYTF. The CDR3 DNA reads as TGTGCCAGCAGCCAACGGGAGACCTTGGCCTATGGCTACACCTTC.

The gene calls are TRBV28 and TRBJ1-1, with a weak D call TRBD1 (5 bases). Germline V gene sequence: CDR1 MDHEN, CDR2 SYDVKM. The germline V and J ends were trimmed by 5 bases and 0 bases, with 13 bases remaining between them. The CDR3 is 15 amino acids. This CDR3 is CASSPDMDLNTEAFF. In DNA, the CDR3 is TGTGCCAGCAGTCCGGACATGGACCTGAACACTGAAGCTTTCTTT.

This clone was counted between two and nine times. The chain employs TRBV5-1 and TRBJ2-5; 9 bases agree with TRBD1. After removal of 4 bases from V and 5 bases from J, the junction contained 9 bases not matched to a gene. The CDR3 sequence is 15 residues long. The germline gives CDR1 SGHRS, CDR2 YFSETQ. The CDR3 DNA sequence: TGCGCCAGCAGCACCACACGGACAGGGGACGAGACCCAGTACTTC. Residues: CASSTTRTGDETQYF.